The next 11 T cell receptor beta chains were all read from a single sample in a study of CD8+ T cells in alopecia areata. Treatment defined: oral pan-JAK inhibitor, 5-10 mg twice daily. The sequencing template was cDNA reverse transcribed from extracted RNA. Repertoires were generated with immunoSEQ multiplex PCR, while TCRdb's copy carries only in-frame clones and drops some. This table holds 95,000 to 100,000 clones, around 55% found once. Sample: CD8+ T cells sorted from blood, taken at week 4, from a patient treated with tofacitinib. Every receptor here comes from a human donor with alopecia areata.

As for this clone: The same CDR3 can be traced to other DNA sequences in this sample. The genes are TRBV9 and TRBJ1-1; 7 nucleotides align to TRBD1. In germline, CDR1 is SGDLS, CDR2 YYNGEE. The CDR3 consists of 14 residues. The ends lost 4 bases at V and 1 base at J; junction bases unmatched: 4. The chain's CDR3 is CASSLGTANTEAFF. CDR3 DNA: TGTGCCAGCAGCCTTGGGACAGCGAACACTGAAGCTTTCTTT.

V is TRBV27 and J is TRBJ2-7, with TRBD2 identical over 9 bases. The germline CDR1 and CDR2 sequences are MNHEY and SMNVEV (reference sequence). The trim removed 2 bases at V and 8 bases at J, leaving 13 bases unmatched. This CDR3 is 16 amino acids long. The CDR3, as DNA: TGTGCCAGCAGTTTACGACTAGCGGATCGTCGACTCCAGCAGTACTTC. This sequence encodes CASSLRLADRRLQQYF.

This clone was seen a few times. This chain uses TRBV29-1 with TRBJ1-2; D call uncertain. The CDR3 totals 12 residues. V shed 7 bases and J shed 2 bases, with 11 bases lying between them. Per the germline V gene, CDR1 is SQVTM and CDR2 is ANQGSEA. The CDR3 bases are TGCAGCGGTGTAACGGGAAACTATGGCTACACCTTC. Protein sequence: CSGVTGNYGYTF.

This clone has a handful of counts. The chain uses TRBV4-3 and TRBJ1-1; no clear D gene. Per germline, CDR1 LGHNA and CDR2 YSLEER. The CDR3 runs 15 residues. Trimming shortened V by 1 base and J by 0 bases, and 9 bases separated the two germline ends. The CDR3 coding sequence is TGCGCCAGCAGCCAAGTCGTCGGCTTGAACACTGAAGCTTTCTTT. As protein: CASSQVVGLNTEAFF.

In its sample, this clone was seen a few times. The V and J genes are TRBV9 and TRBJ1-1, with TRBD1 as a possible D gene (6 bases). CDR1 SGDLS and CDR2 YYNGEE come from the germline V gene. The CDR3 is 12 residues long. V lost 8 bases and J 2 bases, leaving 10 bases between the germline ends. The CDR3 sequence is CASRGENTEAFF. The CDR3 nucleotides read TGTGCCAGTAGGGGGGAAAACACTGAAGCTTTCTTT.

The chain uses TRBV4-3 and TRBJ1-2; perhaps TRBD1 as D (6 bases). The V end lost 4 bases, the J end lost 3 bases, and 15 bases lay between the germline ends. Germline CDR1 LGHNA, CDR2 YSLEER. This CDR3 has 15 amino acids. The DNA for the CDR3 is TGCGCCAGCAGCCCGATAGGGGGTTCCGACTATGGCTACACCTTC. Its translation is CASSPIGGSDYGYTF.

V and J are TRBV4-1 and TRBJ1-2, with 11 positions matching TRBD1. CDR1 and CDR2 (germline): MGHRA, YSYEKL. Trimming at V came to 3 bases and at J to 4 bases, leaving 10 bases not matched to a gene. This CDR3 is 17 amino acids long. The CDR3 region has the DNA TGCGCCAGCAGCCAGGAAAGGACAGGGGGCGCATCCTATGGCTACACCTTC. Translation gives CASSQERTGGASYGYTF.

This clone turned up a few times. The CDR3 DNA sequence: TGCGCCAGCAAGCTAGGAGGGACTGAAGCTTTCTTT. Translating gives CASKLGGTEAFF. The J gene is TRBJ1-1, the V gene TRBV5-1; unclear D gene. Deletions cut 6 bases from V and 5 bases from J, with 11 bases between. Per germline, CDR1 SGHRS and CDR2 YFSETQ. The CDR3 runs to 12 residues. Supplemented by reference TRBV5-1 and TRBJ1-1, the full variable domain reads KAGVTQTPRYLIKTRGQQVTLSCSPISGHRSVSWYQQTPGQGLQFLFEYFSETQRNKGNFPGRFSGRQFSNSRSEMNVSTLELGDSALYLCASKLGGTEAFFGQGTRLTVV.

This clone was counted a few times. This chain links TRBV29-1 with TRBJ2-1; tentative D call: TRBD1 (7 bases). The CDR3 covers 13 residues. Germline values: CDR1 SQVTM, CDR2 ANQGSEA. V was clipped by 6 bases and J by 5 bases, with 14 bases between them. CDR3 nucleotides: TGCAGCGTCAACAGGGGACTTAACAATGAGCAGTTCTTC. It codes for CSVNRGLNNEQFF.

This clone has only one observation. The chain has TRBV4-1 and TRBJ1-4; weak D call: TRBD1 (6 bases). CDR3 length: 14 residues. V lost 10 bases to trimming and J lost 4 bases, with 16 bases between them. Germline V gene data show CDR1 as MGHRA and CDR2 as YSYEKL. CDR3 region: CATQETGSNEKLFF. The CDR3 DNA sequence: TGCGCCACGCAAGAAACAGGGAGTAATGAAAAACTGTTTTTT.

V is TRBV5-6 and J is TRBJ2-3; D not resolved. The V gene's germline CDR1 is SGHDT and CDR2 YYEEEE. V lost 3 bases and J 1 base, leaving 9 bases between the germline ends. The CDR3 length is 14 residues. This chain's CDR3 is CASSWMDGTDTQYF. CDR3 bases: TGTGCCAGCAGCTGGATGGATGGCACAGATACGCAGTATTTT. The variable domain in full, with the rest retrieved from reference TRBV5-6 and TRBJ2-3, is DAGVTQSPTHLIKTRGQQVTLRCSPKSGHDTVSWYQQALGQGPQFIFQYYEEEERQRGNFPDRFSGHQFPNYSSELNVNALLLGDSALYLCASSWMDGTDTQYFGPGTRLTVL.